What follows are 12 T cell receptor beta chains derived from one specimen sequenced in a study of blood T cell repertoires in COVID-19. Some clones are missing from TCRdb's copy, which holds only in-frame ones; the method was immunoSEQ multiplex PCR. The profile shows under 250,000 clones, 85% to 95% of them singletons. Sequencing used peripheral blood. These receptors all stem from a man under 40 with COVID-19, enrolled during active disease.

The chain recombines TRBV10-3 with TRBJ2-3; the match to TRBD2 covers 11 bases. The V segment lost 10 bases and the J segment 2 bases; nucleotides outside the gene matches: 8. This CDR3 spans 15 amino acids. Germline V CDR1 and CDR2: ENHRY, SYGVKD. CDR3 loop: CATRSGGANTDTQYF. As DNA, the CDR3 is TGTGCCACCCGTAGCGGGGGGGCGAACACAGATACGCAGTATTTT.

This chain connects TRBV18 to TRBJ1-5; TRBD1 matches 9 bases. After removal of 6 bases from V and 2 bases from J, the junction contained 11 bases not matched to a gene. Germline values: CDR1 KGHSH, CDR2 LQKENI. This CDR3 is built from 17 residues. This CDR3 is CASSERQGEGGNQPQHF. Here the CDR3 DNA reads TGTGCCAGCTCGGAACGACAGGGGGAAGGGGGCAATCAGCCCCAGCATTTT. The whole variable domain, filled in from reference TRBV18 and TRBJ1-5, reads NAGVMQNPRHLVRRRGQEARLRCSPMKGHSHVYWYRQLPEEGLKFMVYLQKENIIDESGMPKERFSAEFPKEGPSILRIQQVVRGDSAAYFCASSERQGEGGNQPQHFGDGTRLSIL.

The chain links TRBV6-5 to TRBJ2-1; 13 bases map to TRBD2. The CDR3 is made up of 15 amino acids. The V and J ends lost 6 bases and 5 bases, in that order; junction bases with no gene match: 4. Germline V CDR1 and CDR2: MNHEY, SVGAGI. This CDR3 is CASRRTSGGNNEQFF. Written as DNA, the CDR3 is TGTGCCAGCAGGAGGACTAGCGGGGGAAACAATGAGCAGTTCTTC.

The rearrangement joins TRBV30 to TRBJ1-6; D gene unclear. The CDR3 is made up of 16 amino acids. CDR1 and CDR2 (germline): GTSNPN, SVGIG (reference sequence). V lost 4 bases and J lost 7, with 20 bases in between. The chain's CDR3 is CAWICPWVRRNSPLHF. The CDR3 nucleotides read TGTGCCTGGATTTGCCCGTGGGTACGGAGGAATTCACCCCTCCACTTT.

This chain uses TRBV7-2 with TRBJ1-1; 8 bases map to TRBD1. Germline loops: CDR1 SGHTA, CDR2 FQGNSA. Trimming cost V 10 bases and J 7 bases; bases outside gene matches: 8. This CDR3 region has 12 residues. CDR3 amino acids: CATRPGGIEAFF. The CDR3 nucleotides read TGTGCCACCCGTCCAGGGGGCATTGAAGCTTTCTTT.

The chain carries TRBV2 and TRBJ2-1; D gene uncertain. Germline values: CDR1 SNHLY, CDR2 FYNNEI. The CDR3 contains 16 residues. Trimming stripped 1 base from V and 0 bases from J, with 10 bases between. The CDR3 protein is CASSEEAGSSYNEQFF. The CDR3 bases are TGTGCCAGCAGTGAAGAGGCAGGCAGCTCCTACAATGAGCAGTTCTTC.

The gene calls are TRBV5-4 and TRBJ2-7; the D gene is possibly TRBD1 (5 bases). Germline loops: CDR1 SGHNT, CDR2 YYREEE (reference sequence). The CDR3 contains 14 residues. With 0 bases removed from V and 4 bases from J, the gap between germline ends came to 11 bases. Written as DNA, the CDR3 is TGTGCCAGCAGCTTGGACCCAGGGTTATACGAGCAGTACTTC. It is translated as CASSLDPGLYEQYF.

The genes are TRBV19 and TRBJ1-5; weak D call: TRBD1 (5 bases). The V gene's germline CDR1 is LNHDA and CDR2 SQIVND (reference sequence). Trimming cost V 4 bases and J 6 bases, with 19 bases left between them. This CDR3 has 16 residues. Here the CDR3 DNA reads TGTGCCAGTAGTACAGTAGATGGGGGGGTGAGTCAGCCCCAGCATTTT. Translated, it gives CASSTVDGGVSQPQHF.

The genes are TRBV5-1 and TRBJ2-5, with a tentative D call TRBD1 (6 bases). CDR1 and CDR2 from the germline V gene are SGHRS and YFSETQ. V lost 4 bases, J lost 4 bases, and 14 bases lay in between. This CDR3 comprises 14 residues. The CDR3 loop reads CASSTKGGAETQYF. In DNA, the CDR3 is TGCGCCAGCAGCACAAAAGGGGGTGCAGAGACCCAGTACTTC.

This chain links TRBV19 with TRBJ1-2; D gene uncertain. The CDR3 totals 13 residues. Germline V CDR1 and CDR2: LNHDA, SQIVND (reference sequence). Trimming left V 7 bases short and J 11 bases short, with 20 bases between. CDR3 sequence reads: CASKGWEAFGYTF. DNA of the CDR3: TGTGCCAGTAAAGGGTGGGAGGCTTTCGGGTACACCTTC.

The chain employs TRBV6-1 and TRBJ2-3; TRBD1 matches at 9 bases. This CDR3 is built from 16 residues. Trimming removed 4 bases from V and 4 bases from J; junction bases left unmatched: 9. Germline values: CDR1 MNHNS, CDR2 SASEGT. This CDR3 is CASSADRGEGADTQYF. The CDR3 DNA is TGTGCCAGCAGTGCCGACAGGGGGGAAGGTGCAGATACGCAGTATTTT.

The V gene is TRBV7-2, the J gene TRBJ1-2; D perhaps matches TRBD1 (6 bases). The germline V gene encodes CDR1 SGHTA and CDR2 FQGNSA. The V and J ends lost 1 base and 3 bases respectively, with 9 bases between them. This CDR3 region has 14 residues. Here the CDR3 reads CASSLDPGDYGYTF. DNA for the CDR3: TGTGCCAGCAGCTTAGACCCAGGGGACTATGGCTACACCTTC. Drawing the rest from reference TRBV7-2 and TRBJ1-2, the complete variable domain is GAGVSQSPSNKVTEKGKDVELRCDPISGHTALYWYRQSLGQGLEFLIYFQGNSAPDKSGLPSDRFSAERTGGSVSTLTIQRTQQEDSAVYLCASSLDPGDYGYTFGSGTRLTVV.